These T cell receptor beta chains were read from a single sample in a study of cytomegalovirus exposure and HLA in healthy donors. This table comes from immunoSEQ multiplex PCR, and its TCRdb copy is limited to in-frame clones, with some not included. The table shows roughly 170,000 clones, with about 79% occurring only once. Sample: PBMCs. These receptors all stem from a girl aged 2-10 years in good health and CMV-seropositive. Both conserved end residues are part of each CDR3. The D gene is left open where the match is weak. For some rows the clone size is stated as once, few or many, or as a class when expanded; others skip it.

clone_size	v_call	j_call	d_call	cdr3_aa	cdr3_nt
-	TRBV11-2	TRBJ1-3	-	CASSLDELSGNTIYF	TGTGCCAGCAGCTTAGACGAACTCTCTGGAAACACCATATATTTT
-	TRBV6-1	TRBJ1-3	-	CASSEVLEGNTIYF	TGTGCCAGCAGTGAAGTGCTCGAGGGAAACACCATATATTTT
-	TRBV15	TRBJ1-5	TRBD1	CATSRDLGQGNQPQHF	TGTGCCACCAGCAGAGATCTAGGACAGGGGAATCAGCCCCAGCATTTT
-	TRBV5-1	TRBJ2-7	-	CASSLVIGACEQYF	TGCGCCAGCAGCTTGGTAATAGGGGCCTGCGAGCAGTACTTC
few	TRBV30	TRBJ2-7	TRBD2	CAWGLAGGQTYEQYF	TGTGCCTGGGGACTAGCGGGAGGTCAAACCTACGAGCAGTACTTC
-	TRBV10-3	TRBJ2-3	TRBD2	CAISFLGAGGSGADTQYF	TGTGCCATCTCCTTTTTGGGAGCGGGGGGCTCGGGGGCAGATACGCAGTATTTT
few	TRBV4-1	TRBJ1-1	-	CASSQVPGAADEAFF	TGCGCCAGCAGCCAAGTACCAGGGGCCGCTGATGAAGCTTTCTTT
-	TRBV11-3	TRBJ2-3	TRBD1	CTSSSNLRQGVGTQYF	TGTACCAGCAGCTCAAACCTACGACAGGGAGTTGGTACGCAGTATTTT
-	TRBV29-1	TRBJ2-7	TRBD1	CSVQGASSYEQYF	TGCAGCGTTCAGGGGGCTTCCTCCTACGAGCAGTACTTC
-	TRBV6-5	TRBJ1-5	TRBD1	CASSSGTGFQPQHF	TGTGCCAGCAGCTCCGGGACAGGGTTTCAGCCCCAGCATTTT
-	TRBV15	TRBJ2-1	TRBD1	CATSRPTGASFNEQFF	TGTGCCACCAGCAGACCTACAGGGGCCTCCTTCAATGAGCAGTTCTTC
-	TRBV18	TRBJ1-1	-	CASSPAGGYKVNTEAFF	TGTGCCAGCTCACCTGCGGGGGGCTATAAGGTGAACACTGAAGCTTTCTTT
-	TRBV7-3	TRBJ2-2	TRBD1	CASSFTGQPTGELFF	TGTGCCAGCAGCTTCACGGGACAGCCCACCGGGGAGCTGTTTTTT
-	TRBV2	TRBJ2-7	-	CASSSVSSYEQYF	TGTGCCAGCAGTTCGGTGAGCTCCTACGAGCAGTACTTC
-	TRBV6-5	TRBJ2-1	-	CASSYRTTNNEQFF	TGTGCCAGCAGTTACCGGACTACGAACAATGAGCAGTTCTTC
-	TRBV9	TRBJ2-1	-	CASSVRNNEQFF	TGTGCCAGCAGCGTTAGAAACAATGAGCAGTTCTTC
-	TRBV18	TRBJ2-3	-	CASSPTVGFSSTDTQYF	TGTGCCAGCTCACCAACCGTGGGCTTTTCTAGCACAGATACGCAGTATTTT
-	TRBV19	TRBJ1-5	TRBD1	CASRRNQGGLGPQHF	TGTGCCAGTCGGAGAAACCAGGGGGGTTTAGGGCCCCAGCATTTT
-	TRBV12-5	TRBJ2-1	-	CASGLVQVGASYNEQFF	TGTGCTAGTGGTTTGGTACAAGTGGGGGCCTCCTACAATGAGCAGTTCTTC
-	TRBV7-8	TRBJ2-3	TRBD2	CASSFGGGPDPYF	TGTGCCAGCAGCTTCGGGGGAGGGCCTGATCCGTATTTT
few	TRBV4-1	TRBJ1-1	-	CASSRFGQTNTEAFF	TGCGCCAGCAGCCGATTTGGACAGACGAACACTGAAGCTTTCTTT
once	TRBV6-5	TRBJ2-5	TRBD2	CASSIGTREETQYF	TGTGCCAGCAGCATCGGGACTAGAGAAGAGACCCAGTACTTC
-	TRBV19	TRBJ1-1	TRBD1	CASSILGDRGAEAFF	TGTGCCAGTAGTATATTGGGGGACAGGGGTGCTGAAGCTTTCTTT
-	TRBV12-5	TRBJ1-2	-	CASGSPGLEGYTF	TGTGCTAGTGGTTCTCCAGGGCTCGAAGGCTACACCTTC
-	TRBV5-1	TRBJ2-3	TRBD2	CASGVGLAKDTQYF	TGCGCCAGCGGCGTGGGACTAGCGAAAGATACGCAGTATTTT
-	TRBV6-1	TRBJ2-1	TRBD2	CASRTSGTYNEQFF	TGTGCCAGCAGGACTAGCGGGACGTACAATGAGCAGTTCTTC
-	TRBV10-1	TRBJ2-5	-	CASSETGYKETQYF	TGCGCCAGCAGTGAGACAGGGTACAAAGAGACCCAGTACTTC
-	TRBV2	TRBJ1-5	TRBD1	CASRPGQGPYQPQHF	TGTGCCAGCAGGCCGGGACAGGGGCCTTATCAGCCCCAGCATTTT
-	TRBV6-5	TRBJ1-4	-	CASRGRANEKLFF	TGTGCCAGTAGGGGAAGGGCTAATGAAAAACTGTTTTTT